This is a list of T cell receptor beta chains from one sample in a study of blood T cell repertoires in COVID-19. Produced via immunoSEQ multiplex PCR; TCRdb's table is partial and in-frame only. Among about 260,000 clones listed, around nine tenths were seen once. Source material: peripheral blood. These receptors were collected from a man aged 40-49 years who had recovered from COVID-19. Both conserved end residues are part of each CDR3. D genes are given only for firm matches. Clone size, where shown, is once, few, many, or a class for clones that have expanded.

v_call	j_call	clone_size	d_call	cdr3_length	cdr3_aa	cdr3_nt
TRBV27	TRBJ1-2	NA	TRBD1	13	CASRDRDRVGYTF	TGTGCCAGCAGGGACCGGGACAGGGTTGGCTACACCTTC
TRBV5-1	TRBJ1-3	NA	TRBD1	14	CASSNGQGGNTIYF	TGCGCCAGCAGCAATGGACAGGGAGGAAACACCATATATTTT
TRBV3-1/TRBV3-2	TRBJ1-1	NA	TRBD1	13	CASSRGLGTEAFF	TGTGCCAGCAGCAGGGGGCTGGGCACTGAAGCTTTCTTT
TRBV6-5	TRBJ2-1	once	NA	13	CASSYPLGVKQFF	TGTGCCAGCAGTTACCCGCTAGGGGTTAAGCAGTTCTTC
TRBV2	TRBJ1-1	NA	NA	11	CATRGGTEAFF	TGTGCCACCCGGGGAGGGACTGAAGCTTTCTTT
TRBV27	TRBJ2-3	NA	NA	15	CASSPFWGSTDTQYF	TGTGCCAGCAGTCCCTTTTGGGGCTCCACAGATACGCAGTATTTT
TRBV7-2	TRBJ1-2	NA	TRBD1	16	CASSSLATGRPYGYTF	TGTGCCAGCAGCTCCTTAGCGACAGGGCGCCCATATGGCTACACCTTC
TRBV3-1/TRBV3-2	TRBJ2-3	NA	NA	15	CASSQGVLLTDTQYF	TGTGCCAGCAGCCAAGGAGTCTTATTAACGGATACGCAGTATTTT
TRBV11-3	TRBJ2-3	NA	NA	12	CASSRTPDTQYF	TGTGCCAGCAGCCGTACACCAGATACGCAGTATTTT
TRBV1	TRBJ2-7	NA	NA	15	CTSSQVPLARNEQYF	TGCACCAGCAGCCAAGTCCCCCTAGCGCGCAACGAGCAGTACTTC
TRBV27	TRBJ2-7	once	TRBD2	16	CASSYESTGRGGEQYF	TGTGCCAGCAGTTATGAATCGACAGGGCGGGGGGGCGAGCAGTACTTC
TRBV6-2/TRBV6-3	TRBJ2-3	NA	NA	16	CASSSRTYPKADTQYF	TGTGCCAGCAGTTCTCGGACTTACCCCAAAGCGGATACGCAGTATTTT
TRBV6-5	TRBJ1-1	once	TRBD1	13	CASSYSAGGSGFF	TGTGCCAGCAGTTACTCGGCAGGGGGAAGTGGTTTCTTT
TRBV4-3	TRBJ2-1	NA	NA	15	CASSQDNSPYNEQFF	TGCGCCAGCAGCCAAGATAACAGCCCCTACAATGAGCAGTTCTTC
TRBV5-8	TRBJ2-5	once	NA	14	CASSLGQEVETQYF	TGTGCCAGCAGCTTGGGACAGGAGGTAGAGACCCAGTACTTC
TRBV6-6	TRBJ2-7	NA	TRBD2	19	CASSPSALAGVSSIHEQYF	TGTGCCAGCAGTCCCTCGGCGCTAGCGGGGGTCTCATCAATCCACGAGCAGTACTTC
TRBV2	TRBJ2-7	NA	TRBD2	14	CASSSGAGPYEQYF	TGTGCCAGCAGTAGCGGGGCAGGACCCTACGAGCAGTACTTC
TRBV6-5	TRBJ1-5	NA	TRBD1	14	CASSFNRGNQPQHF	TGTGCCAGCAGTTTTAACAGGGGAAATCAGCCCCAGCATTTT
TRBV10-3	TRBJ2-5	once	TRBD2	16	CAISDRLAGRQETQYF	TGTGCCATCAGTGATAGGCTAGCGGGACGCCAAGAGACCCAGTACTTC
TRBV25-1	TRBJ2-6	NA	NA	18	CASSEFGGGGSGANVLTF	TGTGCCAGCAGTGAATTCGGAGGGGGCGGGTCTGGGGCCAACGTCCTGACTTTC
TRBV19	TRBJ1-1	NA	NA	16	CASSTGHQLPNTEAFF	TGTGCCAGTAGTACGGGACATCAACTCCCGAACACTGAAGCTTTCTTT
TRBV9	TRBJ1-1	NA	NA	14	CASSEDSSDTEAFF	TGTGCCAGCAGCGAGGACAGCAGTGACACTGAAGCTTTCTTT
TRBV7-8	TRBJ2-5	once	NA	13	CASAGRSSSPQYF	TGTGCCAGCGCGGGGAGGAGTAGTAGCCCCCAGTACTTC
TRBV10-3	TRBJ2-1	NA	TRBD2	17	CAISAGLAGDSYNEQFF	TGTGCCATCAGCGCGGGACTAGCGGGAGACTCCTACAATGAGCAGTTCTTC
TRBV10-2	TRBJ1-6	NA	NA	14	CASSESRGRHLLHF	TGCGCCAGCAGTGAGTCCCGGGGTCGACACCTCCTCCACTTT
TRBV9	TRBJ1-4	NA	NA	16	CASSVVSGGGGEKLFF	TGTGCCAGCAGCGTAGTCTCGGGGGGCGGTGGTGAAAAACTGTTTTTT
TRBV12-3/TRBV12-4	TRBJ1-1	few	TRBD1	13	CASSFYGQGYGFF	TGTGCCAGCAGTTTCTACGGACAGGGATATGGTTTCTTT
TRBV2	TRBJ2-2	NA	NA	12	CASNSPSGELFF	TGTGCCAGCAACAGCCCAAGCGGGGAGCTGTTTTTT
TRBV19	TRBJ2-3	NA	TRBD2	16	CASSTPTSGLTDTQYF	TGTGCCAGTAGTACTCCTACTAGCGGACTCACAGATACGCAGTATTTT
TRBV6-5	TRBJ2-3	NA	NA	15	CASSPEGGSTDTQYF	TGTGCCAGCAGTCCAGAGGGGGGGAGCACAGATACGCAGTATTTT
TRBV29-1	TRBJ2-2	NA	NA	15	CSVEGTGTPTGELFF	TGCAGCGTTGAAGGGACCGGGACACCTACCGGGGAGCTGTTTTTT
TRBV7-2	TRBJ2-7	NA	NA	16	CASSSVGGGAVYEQYF	TGTGCCAGCAGCTCAGTAGGAGGGGGGGCCGTGTACGAGCAGTACTTC
TRBV10-2	TRBJ1-2	NA	NA	13	CASSADKNYGYTF	TGCGCCAGCAGTGCGGACAAGAACTATGGCTACACCTTC
TRBV7-8	TRBJ1-1	NA	NA	16	CASSLGVQNMNTEAFF	TGTGCCAGCAGCTTAGGGGTACAGAACATGAACACTGAAGCTTTCTTT
TRBV30	TRBJ2-7	NA	TRBD2	15	CAWSPADSGTYEQYF	TGTGCCTGGTCCCCCGCCGATAGCGGGACCTACGAGCAGTACTTC
TRBV3-1/TRBV3-2	TRBJ2-7	NA	NA	13	CASSQDRGYGQYF	TGTGCCAGCAGCCAAGATCGGGGGTACGGGCAGTACTTC
TRBV5-1	TRBJ1-4	NA	NA	17	CASSFTLRQLTNEKLFF	TGCGCCAGCAGCTTTACCCTCCGACAGCTAACTAATGAAAAACTGTTTTTT
TRBV7-2	TRBJ2-3	once	NA	13	CASSLRPEDTQYF	TGTGCCAGCAGCTTGAGGCCGGAGGATACGCAGTATTTT
TRBV7-2	TRBJ2-5	few	NA	13	CASSLADAETQYF	TGTGCCAGCAGCTTAGCAGATGCGGAGACCCAGTACTTC
TRBV5-1	TRBJ1-2	NA	NA	14	CASSLVGDTRGYTF	TGCGCCAGCAGCTTGGTAGGGGACACGCGCGGCTACACCTTC
TRBV5-1	TRBJ1-2	NA	NA	14	CASSLEADSYGYTF	TGCGCCAGCAGCTTGGAAGCGGACAGCTATGGCTACACCTTC
TRBV5-1	TRBJ2-7	once	TRBD2	15	CASRLGASGSYEQYF	TGCGCCAGCAGACTGGGGGCTAGCGGGAGTTACGAGCAGTACTTC
TRBV18	TRBJ2-5	NA	TRBD2	17	CASSPPSETSGRAGLYF	TGTGCCAGCTCACCACCAAGTGAGACTAGCGGGAGGGCCGGTTTGTACTTC
TRBV9	TRBJ1-3	NA	NA	11	CASSTGNTIYF	TGTGCCAGCAGCACAGGAAACACCATATATTTT
TRBV6-2/TRBV6-3	TRBJ1-6	few	TRBD1	13	CASSGQGGSPLHF	TGTGCCAGCAGCGGACAGGGGGGATCACCCCTCCACTTT
TRBV28	TRBJ1-3	once	NA	15	CASSSPRGGMDTIYF	TGTGCCAGCAGTTCCCCCCGGGGGGGTATGGACACCATATATTTT
TRBV2	TRBJ2-7	NA	NA	15	CASSEFGLASYEQYF	TGTGCCAGCAGTGAATTTGGGCTAGCATCCTACGAGCAGTACTTC
TRBV3-1/TRBV3-2	TRBJ2-2	NA	TRBD2	14	CASSPLAGTGELFF	TGTGCCAGCAGCCCGCTAGCGGGCACCGGGGAGCTGTTTTTT
TRBV15	TRBJ1-2	NA	NA	12	CATSLPHYGYTF	TGTGCCACCAGCCTCCCCCACTATGGCTACACCTTC
TRBV27	TRBJ2-2	once	NA	17	CASSPPQGFHIPGELFF	TGTGCCAGCAGTCCACCTCAGGGCTTCCATATACCCGGGGAGCTGTTTTTT
TRBV4-2	TRBJ2-7	NA	TRBD2	14	CASSQGTSGGEQYF	TGTGCCAGCAGCCAAGGGACTAGCGGGGGGGAGCAGTACTTC
TRBV9	TRBJ2-7	NA	TRBD1	15	CASSLEAGGYYEQYF	TGTGCCAGCAGCCTAGAGGCAGGGGGATACTACGAGCAGTACTTC
TRBV18	TRBJ1-2	few	NA	15	CASSPGRDIDYGYTF	TGTGCCAGCTCACCTGGGAGGGATATTGACTATGGCTACACCTTC
TRBV5-6	TRBJ1-2	NA	NA	14	CASTTLAGVGGYTF	TGTGCCAGCACCACCTTGGCAGGGGTTGGTGGCTACACCTTC